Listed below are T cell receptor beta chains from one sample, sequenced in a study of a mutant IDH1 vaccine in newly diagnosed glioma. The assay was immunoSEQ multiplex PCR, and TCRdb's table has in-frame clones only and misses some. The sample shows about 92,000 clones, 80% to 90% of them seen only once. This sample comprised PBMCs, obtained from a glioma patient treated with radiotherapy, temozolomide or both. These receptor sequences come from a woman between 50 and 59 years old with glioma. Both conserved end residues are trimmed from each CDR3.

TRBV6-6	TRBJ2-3	ASRPQGGGADTQY
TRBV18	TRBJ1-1	ASSPEVNTEAF
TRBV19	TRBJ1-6	ASSMAVYSYNSPLH
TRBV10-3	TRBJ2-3	AIGAGKSVGGQY
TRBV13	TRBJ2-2	ASSRFTTETTGELF
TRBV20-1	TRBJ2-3	SANREDTQY
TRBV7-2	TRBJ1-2	ASSPGTGITNYGYT
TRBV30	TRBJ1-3	AWSVPPNTIY
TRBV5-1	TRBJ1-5	ASSSGTGDNQPQH
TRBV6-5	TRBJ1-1	ASSWGGTEAF
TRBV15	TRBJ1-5	ATSRDPSSNQPQH
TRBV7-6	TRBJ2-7	ASSSPLVREQY
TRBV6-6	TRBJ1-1	ASSLLRMDTEAF
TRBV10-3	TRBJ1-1	AIRGGGGLNTEAF
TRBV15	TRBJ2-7	ATSRDLLLSGEQY
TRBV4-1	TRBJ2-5	ASSREGRVGETQY
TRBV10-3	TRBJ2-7	AISQGGQGYEQY
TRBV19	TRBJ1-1	ASSSHPNTEAF
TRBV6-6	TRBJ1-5	ASSSPTSPQH
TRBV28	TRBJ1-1	ASSRQGWTEAF
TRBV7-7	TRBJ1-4	ASSSGTGEKLF
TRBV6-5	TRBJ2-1	ASSNLNNEQF
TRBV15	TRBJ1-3	ATSRALVGAGNTIY
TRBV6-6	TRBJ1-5	ASSYQDSNQPQH
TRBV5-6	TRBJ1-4	ASSLGGGTNEKLF
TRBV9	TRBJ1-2	ASSAGGVSDYT
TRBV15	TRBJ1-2	ATSGPVGAAYGYT
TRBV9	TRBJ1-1	ASSAGGFATEAF
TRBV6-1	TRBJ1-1	ASSEAPGQGKVAEAF
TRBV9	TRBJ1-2	ASSVGSHTRPGYT
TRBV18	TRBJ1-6	ASSPGTPDNSPLH
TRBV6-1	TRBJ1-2	ASSESGRDYGYT
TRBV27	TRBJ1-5	ATGGTSNQPQH
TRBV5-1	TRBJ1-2	ASSLGAGGQRGYT
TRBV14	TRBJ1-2	ASSQDLGGGYT
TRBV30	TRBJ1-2	ASGQGPSSAGYT
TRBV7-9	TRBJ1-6	ASSLGPDRSDNSPLH
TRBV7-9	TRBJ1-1	ASSFGGAGTEAF
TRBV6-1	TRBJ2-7	ASRETGTPNEQY
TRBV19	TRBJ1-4	ASSQERGLRGEKLF
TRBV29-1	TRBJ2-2	SVVTGGALDTGELF
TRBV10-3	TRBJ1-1	AISEERMNTEAF
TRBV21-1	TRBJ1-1	ASSQGEQDGDTEAF
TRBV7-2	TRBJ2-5	ASSLSGGETQY
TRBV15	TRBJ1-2	ATSRDLETGLNYGYT
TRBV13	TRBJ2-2	ASSLDQYANTGELF
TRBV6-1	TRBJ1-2	ARRAGGGYGYT
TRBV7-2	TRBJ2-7	ASSLGDRGYEQY
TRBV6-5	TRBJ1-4	ASTSLVTNEKLF
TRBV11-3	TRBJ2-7	ASRGVGPYEQY
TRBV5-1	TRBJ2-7	ASSSSNPRNEQY
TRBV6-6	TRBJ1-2	ASRDAGGGGYT
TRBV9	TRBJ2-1	ASSVEASGGAHEQF
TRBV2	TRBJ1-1	ASSEDRTRPEAF